These 17 T cell receptor beta chains came from one sample sequenced in a study of blood T cell repertoires in COVID-19. Some clones are missing from TCRdb's copy, which holds only in-frame ones; the method was immunoSEQ multiplex PCR. The sample consists of 150,000 to 200,000 clones, 85% to 90% of them appearing once. The material sequenced was PBMCs or T cells enriched from blood (not recorded which). The source is a woman aged 35 to 49 with acute COVID-19.

The chain links TRBV7-2 to TRBJ2-5; tentative D call: TRBD1 (7 bases). Per germline, CDR1 SGHTA and CDR2 FQGNSA. CDR3 length: 15 residues. Trimming shortened V by 5 bases and J by 1 base, and 14 bases separated the two germline ends. The CDR3 reads CASSPLQGGQETQYF. The CDR3 DNA follows: TGTGCCAGCAGCCCCCTCCAGGGGGGCCAAGAGACCCAGTACTTC.

The chain recombines TRBV9 with TRBJ1-1; maybe TRBD1 (6 bases). V lost 1 base, J lost 5 bases, and 21 bases lay in between. The CDR3 has 17 amino acids. CDR1 is SGDLS, CDR2 YYNGEE, per germline. CDR3 protein: CASSVNPLMGARTEAFF. DNA for the CDR3: TGTGCCAGCAGCGTAAATCCTCTGATGGGGGCTAGGACTGAAGCTTTCTTT.

The chain links TRBV29-1 to TRBJ1-1; D gene ambiguous. Trimming shortened V by 5 bases and J by 2 bases, and 9 bases separated the two germline ends. Germline CDR1 is SQVTM and CDR2 is ANQGSEA. The length of the CDR3 is 12 residues. The CDR3 is CSVQEGNTEAFF. The CDR3 nucleotides read TGCAGCGTTCAGGAGGGCAACACTGAAGCTTTCTTT.

The V and J genes are TRBV6-2 or TRBV6-3 and TRBJ2-4, with a possible D match to TRBD1 (6 bases). Germline CDR1 is MNHEY and CDR2 is SVGEGT. This CDR3 has 16 residues. V was pared by 4 bases and J by 1 base, with 14 bases between. CDR3 sequence reads: CASSSLNRVAKNIQYF. The CDR3 coding sequence is TGTGCCAGCAGTTCGCTCAACAGGGTCGCCAAAAACATTCAGTACTTC.

The chain links TRBV7-3 to TRBJ2-3; TRBD2 agrees at 9 bases. Germline loops: CDR1 SGHTA, CDR2 FQGTGA. With V trimmed by 6 bases and J by 2 bases, 6 bases remained unmatched. This CDR3 contains 15 residues. The CDR3 DNA reads TGTGCCAGCAGTCCAGCGGGAGGCCTCACAGATACGCAGTATTTT. This gives the protein CASSPAGGLTDTQYF.

V and J are TRBV5-1 and TRBJ1-4; no reliable D call. This CDR3 has 15 amino acids. Trimming stripped 1 base from V and 7 bases from J, with 14 bases between. Germline V gene sequence: CDR1 SGHRS, CDR2 YFSETQ. This chain's CDR3 is CASSLSDSNAEKLFF. The CDR3, as DNA: TGCGCCAGCAGCTTGAGTGACTCCAATGCTGAAAAACTGTTTTTT.

The chain has TRBV4-1 and TRBJ1-5; D gene uncertain. The CDR3 sequence is 14 residues long. V dropped 2 bases and J dropped 3 bases, with 8 bases sitting between them. Per germline, CDR1 MGHRA and CDR2 YSYEKL. The CDR3 nucleotides read TGCGCCAGCAGCCAACTTCGGGTCAATCAGCCCCAGCATTTT. It specifies CASSQLRVNQPQHF.

This chain links TRBV3-1 (or the pseudogene TRBV3-2) with TRBJ2-5, with 7 bases that match TRBD2. CDR1 LGHDT and CDR2 YNNKEL come from the germline V gene (reference sequence). This CDR3 comprises 14 residues. V trimming: 4 bases; J trimming: 7 bases; junction bases outside the gene matches: 9. The CDR3 loop reads CASSLTTSPTTQYF. The CDR3 DNA reads as TGTGCCAGCAGCCTTACGACTAGCCCCACGACCCAGTACTTC.

This chain joins TRBV2 and TRBJ1-2; D is unclear. The germline V and J ends were trimmed by 2 bases and 4 bases, with 14 bases remaining between them. Looked up from germline, CDR1 is SNHLY and CDR2 is FYNNEI. The CDR3 sequence is 15 residues long. The CDR3 spells CASSERPTPAYGYTF. In DNA, the CDR3 is TGTGCCAGCAGTGAAAGGCCGACACCAGCCTATGGCTACACCTTC.

The chain is built from TRBV9 and TRBJ1-6, with TRBD1 matching over 11 bases. This CDR3 spans 17 amino acids. The germline V gene encodes CDR1 SGDLS and CDR2 YYNGEE. The junction had 8 bases not matched to a gene; V was cut back by 7 bases and J by 2 bases. For the CDR3, the DNA is TGTGCCAGCTCACTCCGGGACAGGGGGACCTATAATTCACCCCTCCACTTT. It translates to CASSLRDRGTYNSPLHF.

This clone was seen only once. The CDR3 region is CASSLGGKYNEQFF. Written as DNA, the CDR3 is TGTGCCAGCAGCTTGGGCGGGAAATACAATGAGCAGTTCTTC. This chain uses TRBV7-2 with TRBJ2-1; possibly TRBD2 for D (6 bases). V was trimmed by 3 bases and J by 4 bases, leaving 10 bases between them. This CDR3 has 14 amino acids. In germline, CDR1 is SGHTA, CDR2 FQGNSA.

V is TRBV5-5 and J is TRBJ1-4; D ambiguous. V shed 2 bases and J shed 7 bases, with 6 bases lying between them. CDR1 is SGHKS, CDR2 YYEKEE, per germline (reference sequence). This CDR3 contains 12 residues. CDR3 sequence: CASSFGLEKLFF. The CDR3 DNA sequence: TGTGCCAGCAGCTTTGGCCTTGAAAAACTGTTTTTT.

The gene calls are TRBV6-6 and TRBJ2-3; 9 bases map to TRBD2. Germline V gene lookup returns CDR1 MNHNY and CDR2 SVGAGI (reference sequence). With V trimmed by 8 bases and J by 2 bases, 5 bases remained unmatched. This CDR3 is 14 amino acids long. The CDR3 sequence is CASGSGGFTDTQYF. In DNA form, the CDR3 reads TGTGCCAGCGGGAGCGGGGGGTTCACAGATACGCAGTATTTT.

This clone appeared a single time. The gene calls are TRBV5-1 and TRBJ1-3; D may be TRBD1 (5 bases). Per the germline V gene, CDR1 is SGHRS and CDR2 is YFSETQ. The V end was cut by 4 bases, the J end by 2 bases, with 10 bases between. The CDR3 has 14 amino acids. The CDR3 sequence is CASSTGGTGNTIYF. The CDR3 coding sequence is TGCGCCAGCAGCACCGGGGGGACTGGAAACACCATATATTTT.

Comments on this clone: At one boundary the junction diverges from the germline segment, which might be a read error. The CDR3 DNA follows: TGTGCCGGCAGTGACTCGGGGGCGGCCACGCCAGATACGCAGTATTTT. This codes for CAGSDSGAATPDTQYF. This chain joins TRBV6-4 and TRBJ2-3; D assignment may be TRBD1 or TRBD2 (6 bases each). The CDR3 loop spans 16 amino acids. Germline assignment: CDR1 MRHNA and CDR2 SNTAGT.

The count of this clone is one. The rearrangement uses TRBV27 and TRBJ1-1; tentative D call: TRBD1 (5 bases). In germline, CDR1 is MNHEY, CDR2 SMNVEV (reference sequence). CDR3 length: 13 residues. V was cut by 2 bases and J by 1 base, with 5 bases left in between. The CDR3 coding sequence is TGTGCCAGCAGTTTACAGGGGAACACTGAAGCTTTCTTT. This codes for CASSLQGNTEAFF.

This chain links TRBV7-2 with TRBJ1-3; D is unclear. Trimming stripped 1 base from V and 2 bases from J, with 6 bases between. There are 14 residues in the CDR3. Per the germline V gene, CDR1 is SGHTA and CDR2 is FQGNSA. The DNA for the CDR3 is TGTGCCAGCAGCTTAGTTTCAGCTGGAAACACCATATATTTT. It translates to CASSLVSAGNTIYF.